The present TCR beta chain was sequenced within a study of graft-versus-host responses after intestinal transplantation. Profiling relied on immunoSEQ multiplex PCR, and the TCRdb table lists in-frame clones only, not all of them. The profile shows under 30,000 clones, 85% to 95% of them singletons. The CDR3 sequence is 16 residues long. CDR1 and CDR2 from the germline V gene are SGHDT and YYEEEE. V shed 2 bases, J shed 8 bases, and the junction held 14 bases outside the gene matches. The sample here was PBMCs, taken 18 days after transplant. The chain is built from TRBV5-6 and TRBJ1-2; TRBD1 matches at 8 bases. The source is a human patient who received an intestinal transplant, so some T cells may come from the graft donor. The CDR3 nucleotides are TGTGCCAGCAGCTTCCAGGGGGCTGATCTGGTATACGGCTACACCTTC. As protein: CASSFQGADLVYGYTF.